Listed here is a single T cell receptor (beta chain). Profiling relied on immunoSEQ multiplex PCR, and the TCRdb table lists in-frame clones only, not all of them. The sample consists of more than 450,000 clones, 70% to 80% of them appearing once. This sample stems from a study of shared clonotypes between healthy human individuals. This CDR3 has 15 residues. V shed 3 bases, J shed 5 bases, and the junction held 4 bases outside the gene matches. Germline V gene lookup returns CDR1 LNHDA and CDR2 SQIVND (reference sequence). The material sequenced was PBMCs. The chain combines TRBV19 with TRBJ2-1; 10 positions agree with TRBD2. This receptor was taken from a woman between 35 and 50 years old in good health. Some clones in this sample may be carry-over from other donors' samples. This CDR3 reads CASSIRTSGNNEQFF. The CDR3, as DNA: TGTGCCAGTAGTATCCGGACTAGCGGCAACAATGAGCAGTTCTTC.